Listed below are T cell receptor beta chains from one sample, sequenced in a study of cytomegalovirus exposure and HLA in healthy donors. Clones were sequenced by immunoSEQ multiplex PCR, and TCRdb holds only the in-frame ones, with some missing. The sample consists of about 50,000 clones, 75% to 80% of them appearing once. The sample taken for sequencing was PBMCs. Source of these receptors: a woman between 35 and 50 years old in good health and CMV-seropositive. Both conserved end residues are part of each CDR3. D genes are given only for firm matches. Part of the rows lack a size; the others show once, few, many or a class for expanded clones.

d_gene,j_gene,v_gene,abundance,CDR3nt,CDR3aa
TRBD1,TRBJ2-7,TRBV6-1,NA,TGTGCCAGCAATGAGGGACAGAACAACGAGCAGTACTTC,CASNEGQNNEQYF
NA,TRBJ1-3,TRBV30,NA,TGTGCCTGTCGGGTTTTTGGAAACACCATATATTTT,CACRVFGNTIYF
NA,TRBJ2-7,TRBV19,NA,TGTGCCAGTAGTACCTTGACAGGATACGAGCAGTACTTC,CASSTLTGYEQYF
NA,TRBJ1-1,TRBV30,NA,TGTGCCTGGAGTGCGTCGGGAGTCGGAGCTTTCTTT,CAWSASGVGAFF
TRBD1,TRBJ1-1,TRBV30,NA,TGTGCCTGGAACAGGAGGCTCGGGACAGGCCTCTCAGGCACTGAAGCTTTCTTT,CAWNRRLGTGLSGTEAFF
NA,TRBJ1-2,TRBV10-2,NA,TGCGCCAGCAGTGAAAGCGGGCAGCACTATGGCTACACCTTC,CASSESGQHYGYTF
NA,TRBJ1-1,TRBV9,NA,TGTGCCAGCAGCCGACGGCCCACGGAGGGCACTGAAGCTTTCTTT,CASSRRPTEGTEAFF
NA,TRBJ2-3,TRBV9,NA,TGTGCCAGTGGAGGATACACAGATACGCAGTATTTT,CASGGYTDTQYF
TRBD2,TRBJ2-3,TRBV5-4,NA,TGTGCCAGCAGCTTGGGGGGAGGGTTGGATACGCAGTATTTT,CASSLGGGLDTQYF
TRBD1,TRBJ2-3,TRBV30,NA,TGTGCCGGGAGAGGACGATCAGGGGGCCGGACAGATACGCAGTATTTT,CAGRGRSGGRTDTQYF
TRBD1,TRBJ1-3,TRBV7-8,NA,TGTGCCAGCAGGTCGGACAGGGCTGGAAACACCATATATTTT,CASRSDRAGNTIYF
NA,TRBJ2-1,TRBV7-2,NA,TGTGCCAGCAGCTCCGAGACTTCCTACAATGAGCAGTTCTTC,CASSSETSYNEQFF
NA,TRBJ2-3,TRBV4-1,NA,TGCGCCAGCAGCCAAGGGGGGTCGAGGGGGAAGGGGGCAGATACGCAGTATTTT,CASSQGGSRGKGADTQYF
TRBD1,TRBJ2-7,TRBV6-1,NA,TGTGCCAGCAGTGAGATGGCAGGGGGCTCCTACGAGCAGTACTTC,CASSEMAGGSYEQYF
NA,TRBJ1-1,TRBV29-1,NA,TGCAGCGCCGAGCACTACACTGAAGCTTTCTTT,CSAEHYTEAFF
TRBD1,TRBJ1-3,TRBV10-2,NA,TGCGCCAGCAGCGACACAGGGGCCCCCTCTGGAAACACCATATATTTT,CASSDTGAPSGNTIYF
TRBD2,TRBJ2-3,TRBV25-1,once,TGTGCCAGCCGGGGGGGCGAGGAAGCAGATACGCAGTATTTT,CASRGGEEADTQYF
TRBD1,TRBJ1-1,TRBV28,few,TGTGCCAGCAGCTCCCGGGACAGGGCGGGATTTGAAGCTTTCTTT,CASSSRDRAGFEAFF
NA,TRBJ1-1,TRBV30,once,TGTGCCTGGATCAACAGGGTGAACACTGAAGCTTTCTTT,CAWINRVNTEAFF
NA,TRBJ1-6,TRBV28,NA,TGTGCCAGCAGTCTATATCGGGGGTCTACATATAATTCACCCCTCCACTTT,CASSLYRGSTYNSPLHF
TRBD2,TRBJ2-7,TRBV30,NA,TGTGCCTGGAGCGCCAGGGCGGGGGGGCCACATCTGTACTTC,CAWSARAGGPHLYF
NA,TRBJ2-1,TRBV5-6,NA,TGTGCCAGCAGCTTGGAGGCTAGCGCGGGACACAATGAGCAGTTCTTC,CASSLEASAGHNEQFF
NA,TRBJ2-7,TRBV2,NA,TGTGCCACCAGCGACGTGACCGGGACATGGATGGTCTTCGAGCAGTACTTC,CATSDVTGTWMVFEQYF
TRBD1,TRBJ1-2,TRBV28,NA,TGTGCCAGCAGACCGACAGGGGCGCAAGGCTACACCTTC,CASRPTGAQGYTF
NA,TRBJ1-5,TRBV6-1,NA,TGTGCCAGCAGTGTGGAGGGGGGGAGTCAGCCCCAGCATTTT,CASSVEGGSQPQHF
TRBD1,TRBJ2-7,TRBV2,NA,TGTGCCAGCAGTGTCCAAGGACAGGTCATCGACGAGCAGTACTTC,CASSVQGQVIDEQYF
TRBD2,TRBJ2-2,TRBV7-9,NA,TGTGCCAGCAGCGGCCCCGGGAGGGGGGGCACCGGGGAGCTGTTTTTT,CASSGPGRGGTGELFF
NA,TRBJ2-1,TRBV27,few,TGTGCCAGCAGTAAATCCTCTTACAATGAGCAGTTCTTC,CASSKSSYNEQFF
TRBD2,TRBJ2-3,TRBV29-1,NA,TGCAGCGTTGAAGATCACCCGGGGGGGGTGAGCACAGATACGCAGTATTTT,CSVEDHPGGVSTDTQYF
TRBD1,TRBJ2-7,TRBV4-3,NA,TGCGCCAGCAGCCAAGAGACAGGGCGGTACGAGCAGTACTTC,CASSQETGRYEQYF
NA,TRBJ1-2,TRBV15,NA,TGTGCCACCAGCAGGTCGGGGGTAGAAGGCTACACCTTC,CATSRSGVEGYTF
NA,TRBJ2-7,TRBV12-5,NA,TGTGCTAGTGGTTTTTCCGGGGTTGCCTACGAGCAGTACTTC,CASGFSGVAYEQYF
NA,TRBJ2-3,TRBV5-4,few,TGTGCCAGCAGCTTGGCTAGGCGGGCCACAGATACGCAGTATTTT,CASSLARRATDTQYF
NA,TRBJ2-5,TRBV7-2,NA,TGTGCCAGCAGCCAGGGAGGGGGGGCGGGGGAGACCCAGTACTTC,CASSQGGGAGETQYF
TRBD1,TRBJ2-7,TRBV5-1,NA,TGCGCCAGCAGCTCCTCCGGGACAGGGGTTCTAAACGAGCAGTACTTC,CASSSSGTGVLNEQYF